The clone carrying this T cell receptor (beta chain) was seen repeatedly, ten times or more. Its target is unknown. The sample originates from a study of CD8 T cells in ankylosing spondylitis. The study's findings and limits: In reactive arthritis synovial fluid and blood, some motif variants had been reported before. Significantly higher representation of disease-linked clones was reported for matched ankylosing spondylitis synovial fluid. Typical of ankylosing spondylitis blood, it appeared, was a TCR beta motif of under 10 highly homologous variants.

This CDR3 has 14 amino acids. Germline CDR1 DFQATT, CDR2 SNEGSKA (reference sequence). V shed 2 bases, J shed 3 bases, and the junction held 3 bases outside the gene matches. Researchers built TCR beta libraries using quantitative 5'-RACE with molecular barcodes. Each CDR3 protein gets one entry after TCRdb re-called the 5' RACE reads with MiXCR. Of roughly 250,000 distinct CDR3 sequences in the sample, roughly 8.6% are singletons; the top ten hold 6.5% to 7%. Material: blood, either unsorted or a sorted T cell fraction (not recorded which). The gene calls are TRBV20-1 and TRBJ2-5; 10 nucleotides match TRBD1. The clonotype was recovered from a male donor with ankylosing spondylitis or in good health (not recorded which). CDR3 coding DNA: TGCAGTGCTAGATCGGGACAGGGGAAAGAGACCCAGTACTTC. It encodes CSARSGQGKETQYF.